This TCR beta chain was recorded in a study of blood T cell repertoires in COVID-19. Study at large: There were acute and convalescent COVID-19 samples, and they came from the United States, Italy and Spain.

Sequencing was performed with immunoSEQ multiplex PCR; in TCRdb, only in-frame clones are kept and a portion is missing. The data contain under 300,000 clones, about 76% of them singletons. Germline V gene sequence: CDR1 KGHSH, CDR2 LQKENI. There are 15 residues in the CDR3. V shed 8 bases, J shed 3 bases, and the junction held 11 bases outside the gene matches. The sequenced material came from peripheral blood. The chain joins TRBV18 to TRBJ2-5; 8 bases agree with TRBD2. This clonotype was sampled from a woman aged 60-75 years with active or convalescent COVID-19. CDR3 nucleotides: TGTGCCAGCGCCGCCGGGGGGGCCTCCAAAGAGACCCAGTACTTC. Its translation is CASAAGGASKETQYF.